This T cell receptor (beta chain) was sequenced during a study of shared clonotypes between healthy human individuals. Trimming left V 4 bases short and J 4 bases short, with 7 bases between. Germline V CDR1 and CDR2: MGHDK, SYGVNS. The CDR3 runs 12 residues. Sequencing was performed with immunoSEQ multiplex PCR; in TCRdb, only in-frame clones are kept and a portion is missing. In the table there are some 700,000 clones, about 92% of which are singletons. This clone was found a few times. The same CDR3 can be traced to other DNA sequences in this sample. The TCR comes from a man aged 18 to 29 in good health. Some clones in this sample may be carry-over from other donors' samples. Sequenced material: memory CD8+ T cells from PBMCs. Documented subset: CD45RO+ cells pooled with CCR7-negative TemRA cells. The rearrangement uses TRBV25-1 and TRBJ1-2; unclear D gene. CDR3 nucleotide sequence: TGTGCCAGCAGTGCGGGTGGCTATGGCTACACCTTC. This sequence encodes CASSAGGYGYTF.